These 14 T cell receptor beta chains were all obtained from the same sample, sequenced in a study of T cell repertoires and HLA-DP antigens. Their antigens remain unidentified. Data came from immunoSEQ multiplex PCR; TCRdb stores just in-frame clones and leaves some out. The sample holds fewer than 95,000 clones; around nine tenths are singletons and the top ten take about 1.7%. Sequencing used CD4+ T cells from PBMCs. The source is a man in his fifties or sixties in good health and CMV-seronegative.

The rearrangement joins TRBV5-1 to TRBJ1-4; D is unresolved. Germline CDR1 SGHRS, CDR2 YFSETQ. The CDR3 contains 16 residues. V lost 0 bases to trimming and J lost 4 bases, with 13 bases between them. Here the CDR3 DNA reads TGCGCCAGCAGCTTGGCCTCGACGGGGAATAATGAAAAACTGTTTTTT. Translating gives CASSLASTGNNEKLFF.

The CDR3 nucleotides are TGTGCCAGCTCACCAGGTAAGGGCCGGGGCTACGAGCAGTACTTC. It is translated as CASSPGKGRGYEQYF. This chain uses TRBV18 with TRBJ2-7, with D maybe TRBD2 (5 bases). V gave up 2 bases and J gave up 3 bases, with 14 bases separating them. This CDR3 is built from 15 residues. Germline V lookup: CDR1 KGHSH, CDR2 LQKENI.

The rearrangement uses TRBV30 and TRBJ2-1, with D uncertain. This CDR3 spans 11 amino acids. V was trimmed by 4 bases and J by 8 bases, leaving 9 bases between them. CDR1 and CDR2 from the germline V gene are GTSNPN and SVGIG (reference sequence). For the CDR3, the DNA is TGTGCCTGGACCCGTGATTATGAGCAGTTCTTC. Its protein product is CAWTRDYEQFF.

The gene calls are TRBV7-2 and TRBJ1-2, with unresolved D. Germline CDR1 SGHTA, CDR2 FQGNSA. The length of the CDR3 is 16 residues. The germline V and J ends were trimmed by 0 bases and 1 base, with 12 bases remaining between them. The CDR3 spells CASSLALFEINYGYTF. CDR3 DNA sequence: TGTGCCAGCAGCTTAGCGTTGTTCGAAATTAACTATGGCTACACCTTC.

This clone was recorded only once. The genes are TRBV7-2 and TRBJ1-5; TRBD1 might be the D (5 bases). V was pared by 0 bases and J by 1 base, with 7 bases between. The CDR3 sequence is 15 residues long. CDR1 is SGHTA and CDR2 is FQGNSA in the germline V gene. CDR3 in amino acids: CASSLAGDSNQPQHF. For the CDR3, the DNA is TGTGCCAGCAGCTTAGCAGGGGACAGCAATCAGCCCCAGCATTTT.

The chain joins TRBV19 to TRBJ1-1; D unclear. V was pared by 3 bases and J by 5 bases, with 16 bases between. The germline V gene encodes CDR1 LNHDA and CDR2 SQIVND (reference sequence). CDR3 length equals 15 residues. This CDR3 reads CASSIPQGDTTEAFF. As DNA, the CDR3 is TGTGCCAGTAGTATCCCCCAAGGCGACACAACTGAAGCTTTCTTT.

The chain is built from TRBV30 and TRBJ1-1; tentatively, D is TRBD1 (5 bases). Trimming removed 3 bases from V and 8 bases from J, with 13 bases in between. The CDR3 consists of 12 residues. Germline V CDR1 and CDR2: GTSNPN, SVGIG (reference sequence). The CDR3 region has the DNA TGTGCCTGGAGGATCGACAGCATAGAAGCTTTCTTT. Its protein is CAWRIDSIEAFF.

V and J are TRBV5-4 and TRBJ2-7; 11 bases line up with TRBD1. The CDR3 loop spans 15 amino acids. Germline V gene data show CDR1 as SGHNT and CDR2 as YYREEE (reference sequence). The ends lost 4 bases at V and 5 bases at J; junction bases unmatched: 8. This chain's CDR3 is CASSPRGQGVDEQYF. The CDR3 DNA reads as TGTGCCAGCAGCCCGAGGGGACAGGGGGTGGACGAGCAGTACTTC. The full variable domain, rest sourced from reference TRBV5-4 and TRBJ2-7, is ETGVTQSPTHLIKTRGQQVTLRCSSQSGHNTVSWYQQALGQGPQFIFQYYREEENGRGNFPPRFSGLQFPNYSSELNVNALELDDSALYLCASSPRGQGVDEQYFGPGTRLTVT.

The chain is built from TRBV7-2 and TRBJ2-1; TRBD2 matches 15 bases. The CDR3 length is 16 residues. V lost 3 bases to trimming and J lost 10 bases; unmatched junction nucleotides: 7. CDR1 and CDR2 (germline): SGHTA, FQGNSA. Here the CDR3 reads CASSFRTSGGAKEQFF. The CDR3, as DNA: TGTGCCAGCAGCTTCCGGACTAGCGGGGGGGCCAAAGAGCAGTTCTTC.

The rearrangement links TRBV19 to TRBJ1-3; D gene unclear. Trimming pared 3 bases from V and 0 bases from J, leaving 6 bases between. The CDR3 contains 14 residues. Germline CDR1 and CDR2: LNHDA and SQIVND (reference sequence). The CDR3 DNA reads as TGTGCCAGTAGTATTTCCCTCTCTGGAAACACCATATATTTT. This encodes CASSISLSGNTIYF.

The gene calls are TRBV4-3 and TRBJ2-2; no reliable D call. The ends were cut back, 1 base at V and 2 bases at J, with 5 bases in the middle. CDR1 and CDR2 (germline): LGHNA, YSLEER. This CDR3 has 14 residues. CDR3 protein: CASSQGQNTGELFF. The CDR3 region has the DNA TGCGCCAGCAGCCAAGGTCAAAACACCGGGGAGCTGTTTTTT.

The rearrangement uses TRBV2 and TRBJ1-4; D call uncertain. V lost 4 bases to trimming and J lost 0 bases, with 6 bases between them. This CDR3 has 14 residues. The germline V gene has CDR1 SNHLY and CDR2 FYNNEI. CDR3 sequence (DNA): TGTGCCAGCAGTGGTACAACAACTAATGAAAAACTGTTTTTT. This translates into CASSGTTTNEKLFF.

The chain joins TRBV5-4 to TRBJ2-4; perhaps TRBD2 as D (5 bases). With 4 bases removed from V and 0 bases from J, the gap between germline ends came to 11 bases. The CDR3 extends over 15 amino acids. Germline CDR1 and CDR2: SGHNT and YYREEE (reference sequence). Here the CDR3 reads CASSPGEGAKNIQYF. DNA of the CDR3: TGTGCCAGCAGCCCTGGAGAGGGAGCCAAAAACATTCAGTACTTC.

The CDR3 region has the DNA TGTGCCAGCAGCTTTGGGACGGGATCCTACGAGCAGTACTTC. Protein sequence: CASSFGTGSYEQYF. The chain employs TRBV7-2 and TRBJ2-7; D possibly uses TRBD1 or TRBD2 (5 bases each). This CDR3 is 14 amino acids long. Germline CDR1 is SGHTA and CDR2 is FQGNSA. V shed 3 bases and J shed 1 base, with 10 bases lying between them.